One and the same sample provided the 18 T cell receptor beta chains below, sequenced in a study of cytomegalovirus exposure and HLA in healthy donors. 60 Vbeta and 13 Jbeta primers were used in PCR. This table comes from immunoSEQ multiplex PCR, and its TCRdb copy is limited to in-frame clones, with some not included. The table includes some 130,000 clones, about 84% detected once. Material: PBMCs. These receptors originate from a boy aged 10-17 years in good health and CMV-seronegative.

This rearrangement joins TRBV9 to TRBJ1-1, with D unclear. The V gene's germline CDR1 is SGDLS and CDR2 YYNGEE. The CDR3 loop spans 13 amino acids. The V and J ends lost 3 bases and 5 bases respectively, with 11 bases between them. CDR3 sequence reads: CASSEEGDTEAFF. In DNA, the CDR3 is TGTGCCAGCAGCGAGGAGGGAGATACTGAAGCTTTCTTT.

V gene TRBV23-1 combines with J gene TRBJ2-2; a possible D gene is TRBD1 (6 bases). TRBV23-1 is marked as an open reading frame, function uncertain. The V and J ends lost 4 bases and 3 bases respectively, with 9 bases between them. The CDR3 has 14 residues. The CDR3 here is CASSPHRDTGELFF. CDR3 DNA sequence: TGCGCCAGCAGTCCGCACAGGGACACCGGGGAGCTGTTTTTT.

This chain links TRBV4-1 with TRBJ2-7, with 11 bases fitting TRBD1. The junction had 5 bases not matched to a gene; V was cut back by 3 bases and J by 4 bases. CDR3 length: 15 amino acids. Germline values: CDR1 MGHRA, CDR2 YSYEKL. As DNA, the CDR3 is TGCGCCAGCAGCCATGGACAGGGGGCGCGGTACGAGCAGTACTTC. Its protein product is CASSHGQGARYEQYF.

V and J are TRBV5-4 and TRBJ2-4; possibly TRBD1 for D (5 bases). Germline V gives CDR1 SGHNT, CDR2 YYREEE (reference sequence). The CDR3 consists of 14 residues. Trimming removed 4 bases from V and 3 bases from J, with 11 bases in between. The CDR3 DNA reads TGTGCCAGCAGCCTACCGACAGACAAAAACATTCAGTACTTC. It is translated as CASSLPTDKNIQYF.

The chain couples TRBV27 to TRBJ1-1; a weak D match, TRBD1 (5 bases). Trimming shortened V by 8 bases and J by 5 bases, and 15 bases separated the two germline ends. The length of the CDR3 is 13 residues. Germline V lookup: CDR1 MNHEY, CDR2 SMNVEV (reference sequence). The CDR3 protein is CASAKGGGTEAFF. Here the CDR3 DNA reads TGTGCCAGCGCGAAGGGTGGGGGGACTGAAGCTTTCTTT.

The chain's CDR3 is CASSLFAGVREQYF. DNA for the CDR3: TGTGCCAGCAGCTTATTTGCGGGAGTACGTGAGCAGTACTTC. The chain links TRBV7-9 to TRBJ2-7; TRBD2 aligns across 7 bases. This CDR3 has 14 residues. J lost 7 bases, V lost 2 bases, and 8 bases had no gene match. Looked up from germline, CDR1 is SEHNR and CDR2 is FQNEAQ (reference sequence). The full variable domain, with the rest looked up from reference TRBV7-9 and TRBJ2-7, is DTGVSQNPRHKITKRGQNVTFRCDPISEHNRLYWYRQTLGQGPEFLTYFQNEAQLEKSRLLSDRFSAERPKGSFSTLEIQRTEQGDSAMYLCASSLFAGVREQYFGPGTRLTVT.

The CDR3 here is CASSIRGTEAFF. The CDR3 bases are TGTGCCAGTAGTATCAGAGGCACTGAAGCTTTCTTT. The chain carries TRBV19 and TRBJ1-1; D unclear. The CDR3 runs to 12 residues. Germline lookup yields CDR1 LNHDA and CDR2 SQIVND (reference sequence). The V and J ends lost 3 bases and 4 bases respectively, with 6 bases between them. Complete variable domain (other parts from reference TRBV19 and TRBJ1-1): DGGITQSPKYLFRKEGQNVTLSCEQNLNHDAMYWYRQDPGQGLRLIYYSQIVNDFQKGDIAEGYSVSREKKESFPLTVTSAQKNPTAFYLCASSIRGTEAFFGQGTRLTVV.

The rearrangement uses TRBV7-9 and TRBJ1-1; 7 bases align to TRBD1. CDR1 is SEHNR, CDR2 FQNEAQ, per germline (reference sequence). V trimming: 6 bases; J trimming: 5 bases; junction bases outside the gene matches: 6. This CDR3 contains 13 residues. The CDR3 bases are TGTGCCAGCAGTTATACAGGGGCGACTGAAGCTTTCTTT. Translation gives CASSYTGATEAFF.

The rearrangement uses TRBV7-2 and TRBJ1-4; D ambiguous. The V and J ends lost 6 bases and 8 bases respectively, with 19 bases between them. The CDR3 covers 15 residues. Germline V gene lookup returns CDR1 SGHTA and CDR2 FQGNSA. CDR3: CASSPGRGLTEKLFF. The CDR3 DNA is TGTGCCAGCAGTCCCGGCCGTGGACTCACGGAAAAACTGTTTTTT.

V and J are TRBV7-6 and TRBJ2-2, with 7 nucleotides matching TRBD1. V dropped 5 bases and J dropped 5; count of bases not matched to a gene: 8. Germline V gives CDR1 SGHVS, CDR2 FNYEAQ. CDR3 length equals 15 residues. Here the CDR3 DNA reads TGTGCCAGCAGCCCCTCCCGACAGGGTACCGGGGAGCTGTTTTTT. It translates to CASSPSRQGTGELFF. The entire variable domain, with the rest obtained from reference TRBV7-6 and TRBJ2-2, is as follows: GAGVSQSPRYKVTKRGQDVALRCDPISGHVSLYWYRQALGQGPEFLTYFNYEAQQDKSGLPNDRFSAERPEGSISTLTIQRTEQRDSAMYRCASSPSRQGTGELFFGEGSRLTVL.

The gene calls are TRBV15 and TRBJ1-1, with 9 bases fitting TRBD1. The CDR3 extends over 14 amino acids. CDR1 is LNHNV and CDR2 is YYDKDF in the germline V gene (reference sequence). Losses at the gene ends were 5 bases for V and 6 bases for J; bases not matched to a gene: 7. Here the CDR3 reads CATSRDRGRAEAFF. DNA of the CDR3: TGTGCCACCAGCCGTGACAGGGGGAGGGCTGAAGCTTTCTTT.

On this clone itself: This same CDR3 is encoded by further DNA sequences in the sample. The chain links TRBV6-5 to TRBJ2-7; perhaps TRBD1 as D (6 bases). The CDR3 covers 14 residues. Deletions cut 2 bases from V and 4 bases from J, with 12 bases between. CDR1 and CDR2 (germline): MNHEY, SVGAGI. The CDR3 is CASSYQDRRYEQYF. The CDR3 DNA follows: TGTGCCAGCAGTTACCAGGACAGAAGGTACGAGCAGTACTTC.

The rearrangement uses TRBV30 and TRBJ1-1; TRBD1 agrees at 12 bases. This CDR3 contains 16 residues. CDR1 GTSNPN and CDR2 SVGIG come from the germline V gene (reference sequence). Trimming removed 2 bases from V and 7 bases from J; junction bases left unmatched: 11. The CDR3 sequence is CAWSSGTGGVWGEAFF. The DNA for the CDR3 is TGTGCCTGGAGTTCCGGGACAGGGGGCGTCTGGGGTGAAGCTTTCTTT.

This clone was seen once. This chain links TRBV5-6 with TRBJ2-5; D possibly corresponds to TRBD1 (5 bases). Trimming removed 0 bases at V and 1 base at J, with 10 bases between. Germline V gene lookup returns CDR1 SGHDT and CDR2 YYEEEE. This CDR3 region has 15 residues. The CDR3 here is CASSLGQLLQETQYF. The CDR3 DNA sequence: TGTGCCAGCAGCTTGGGACAGCTACTCCAAGAGACCCAGTACTTC.

The rearrangement links TRBV5-1 to TRBJ1-2; 9 bases fit TRBD1. The ends lost 4 bases at V and 4 bases at J; junction bases unmatched: 5. CDR1 is SGHRS and CDR2 is YFSETQ in the germline V gene. The CDR3 runs to 14 residues. CDR3 DNA: TGCGCCAGCAGCCCGGAGGGACAGGGCTATGGCTACACCTTC. Amino acid sequence: CASSPEGQGYGYTF.

V is TRBV30 and J is TRBJ2-3; 7 bases are a match to TRBD2. There are 15 residues in the CDR3. Trimming at V came to 3 bases and at J to 2 bases, leaving 8 bases not matched to a gene. Germline CDR1 reads GTSNPN; CDR2 reads SVGIG (reference sequence). For the CDR3, the DNA is TGTGCCTGGAGGGGGCGGGAGAAGGACACAGATACGCAGTATTTT. Its protein is CAWRGREKDTDTQYF.

The gene calls are TRBV5-6 and TRBJ2-1; the D gene is possibly TRBD1 (5 bases). This CDR3 spans 13 amino acids. The V gene's germline CDR1 is SGHDT and CDR2 YYEEEE. Trimming pared 4 bases from V and 4 bases from J, leaving 9 bases between. The CDR3 loop is CASSADSYNEQFF. The CDR3 bases are TGTGCCAGCAGCGCCGACAGTTACAATGAGCAGTTCTTC.

The chain links TRBV7-2 to TRBJ1-2; 7 bases line up with TRBD1. The germline gives CDR1 SGHTA, CDR2 FQGNSA. Losses at the gene ends were 7 bases for V and 6 bases for J; bases not matched to a gene: 8. The CDR3 is 13 amino acids. As DNA, the CDR3 is TGTGCCAGCACCCAGGGGACAGCGGATGGCTACACCTTC. Translated, it gives CASTQGTADGYTF. The full variable domain, with the rest looked up from reference TRBV7-2 and TRBJ1-2, is GAGVSQSPSNKVTEKGKDVELRCDPISGHTALYWYRQSLGQGLEFLIYFQGNSAPDKSGLPSDRFSAERTGGSVSTLTIQRTQQEDSAVYLCASTQGTADGYTFGSGTRLTVV.